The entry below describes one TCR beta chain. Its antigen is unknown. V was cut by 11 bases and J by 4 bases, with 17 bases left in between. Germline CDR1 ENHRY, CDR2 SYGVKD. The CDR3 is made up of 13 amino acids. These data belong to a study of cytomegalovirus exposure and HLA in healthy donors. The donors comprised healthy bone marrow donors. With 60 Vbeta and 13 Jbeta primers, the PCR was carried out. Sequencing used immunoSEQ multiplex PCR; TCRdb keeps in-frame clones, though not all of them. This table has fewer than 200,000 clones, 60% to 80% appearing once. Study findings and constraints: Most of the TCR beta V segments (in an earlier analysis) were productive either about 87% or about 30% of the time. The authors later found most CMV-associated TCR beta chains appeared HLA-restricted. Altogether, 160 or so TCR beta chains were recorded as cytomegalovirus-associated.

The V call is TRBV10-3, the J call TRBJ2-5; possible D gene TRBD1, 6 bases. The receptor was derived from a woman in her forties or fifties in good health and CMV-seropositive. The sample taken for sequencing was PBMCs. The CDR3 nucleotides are TGTGCCTCCTCTAACACAGGGATAGAGACCCAGTACTTC. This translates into CASSNTGIETQYF.